Listed below are T cell receptor beta chains from one sample, sequenced in a study of T-cell reconstitution after alpha-beta-depleted transplantation in children. TCRdb processed the PCR reads anew with MiXCR; each CDR3 protein has one entry. The table includes roughly 300,000 distinct CDR3 sequences, more than 9% detected once. The material was peripheral blood, obtained 180 days after TCRalphabeta/CD19-depleted stem cell transplant. The receptor set was obtained from a male patient aged 2-10 years who had a stem cell transplant for chronic granulomatous disease, so the T cells may come from the graft donor. The CDR3 runs from the conserved cysteine through the conserved F or W. A D gene is named only where the DNA matches it firmly. The size of a clone is reported for some rows only, either as once, few or many, or as a class for expanded clones.

CASSSGMNSTGELFF TGTGCCAGCAGCTCCGGGATGAATTCCACCGGGGAGCTGTTTTTT NA many TRBJ2-2 TRBV7-3
CASSPHRTTSYNEQFF TGTGCCAGCAGCCCCCACAGGACTACTTCCTACAATGAGCAGTTCTTC NA many TRBJ2-1 TRBV7-2
CSASPGSEQYF TGCAGTGCTAGCCCCGGATCCGAGCAGTACTTC NA many TRBJ2-7 TRBV20-1
CASSQVGGAGGPYEQYF TGCGCCAGCAGCCAAGTGGGTGGAGCGGGGGGGCCTTACGAGCAGTACTTC TRBD2 many TRBJ2-7 TRBV4-1
CASNVPKIAGESTDTQYF TGTGCCAGCAACGTCCCAAAAATAGCGGGAGAGAGCACAGATACGCAGTATTTT TRBD2 few TRBJ2-3 TRBV11-1
CASSPGGLAVGEQFF TGTGCCAGCAGCCCGGGGGGACTAGCGGTTGGTGAGCAGTTCTTC TRBD2 many TRBJ2-1 TRBV9
CASSLSPTGASTDTQYF TGTGCCAGCAGTTTATCCCCGACAGGGGCTAGCACAGATACGCAGTATTTT TRBD1 many TRBJ2-3 TRBV28
CASRDGQLNSPLHF TGCGCCAGCAGAGACGGACAGCTAAATTCACCCCTCCACTTT NA many TRBJ1-6 TRBV5-1
CASSLVQSPKYNEQFF TGTGCCAGCAGCCTAGTCCAGAGCCCAAAGTACAATGAGCAGTTCTTC NA NA TRBJ2-1 TRBV3-1
CSAWTSVNNEQFF TGCAGTGCCTGGACTAGCGTTAACAATGAGCAGTTCTTC TRBD2 many TRBJ2-1 TRBV20-1
CASSESGAREYNEQFF TGCGCCAGCAGTGAGTCTGGGGCGAGGGAATACAATGAGCAGTTCTTC NA many TRBJ2-1 TRBV10-1
CSAQGQSSGNTIYF TGCAGTGCTCAAGGACAGTCCTCTGGAAACACCATATATTTT NA many TRBJ1-3 TRBV20-1
CASSQEGLAGSTDTQYF TGCGCCAGCAGCCAAGAGGGACTAGCGGGTTCCACAGATACGCAGTATTTT TRBD2 many TRBJ2-3 TRBV4-1
CASRGSGGPSYNEQFF TGTGCCAGCAGAGGATCCGGGGGGCCGTCATACAATGAGCAGTTCTTC NA many TRBJ2-1 TRBV13
CSAQGGLPTDTQYF TGCAGTGCTCAGGGGGGTCTCCCTACAGATACGCAGTATTTT NA few TRBJ2-3 TRBV20-1
CATSAGDQYGYTF TGTGCCACCAGTGCCGGGGACCAATATGGCTACACCTTC NA many TRBJ1-2 TRBV24-1
CASSLDRDQPQHF TGCGCCAGCAGCTTGGACAGGGATCAGCCCCAGCATTTT NA many TRBJ1-5 TRBV5-1
CASSFSGTGGLEQYF TGTGCCAGCAGTTTTTCCGGGACAGGGGGCCTCGAGCAGTACTTC TRBD1 many TRBJ2-7 TRBV12-3/TRBV12-4
CSARVNSSPLHF TGCAGTGCTAGGGTGAATAGTTCACCCCTCCACTTT NA many TRBJ1-6 TRBV20-1
CASQTSGRANEQFF TGTGCCAGCCAGACTAGCGGGAGGGCTAATGAGCAGTTCTTC TRBD2 many TRBJ2-1 TRBV5-6
CAWSRDHINEQFF TGTGCCTGGAGCCGGGACCATATCAATGAGCAGTTCTTC NA many TRBJ2-1 TRBV30
CASSPRGGFYNEQFF TGTGCCAGCTCACCCAGGGGGGGTTTCTACAATGAGCAGTTCTTC NA many TRBJ2-1 TRBV18
CASRGGARVNTGELFF TGTGCCAGCAGGGGCGGGGCCCGCGTGAACACCGGGGAGCTGTTTTTT NA few TRBJ2-2 TRBV6-1
CASSLQRDRQETQYF TGTGCCAGCAGCTTACAAAGGGACAGGCAAGAGACCCAGTACTTC TRBD1 many TRBJ2-5 TRBV7-8
CASKGLPNSPLHF TGCGCCAGCAAGGGACTCCCTAATTCACCCCTCCACTTT NA many TRBJ1-6 TRBV5-1
CASSLKYF TGTGCCAGCAGTTTAAAGTATTTT NA many TRBJ2-3 TRBV12-3/TRBV12-4
CASSLFAGNTEAFF TGTGCCAGCAGTTTGTTTGCAGGGAACACTGAAGCTTTCTTT NA many TRBJ1-1 TRBV28
CASSSRTSSITDTQYF TGTGCCAGCAGCTCGCGGACTAGCTCCATCACAGATACGCAGTATTTT TRBD2 few TRBJ2-3 TRBV7-9
CAISESPGQGGEAFF TGTGCCATCAGTGAGTCCCCGGGACAGGGAGGTGAAGCTTTCTTT TRBD1 NA TRBJ1-1 TRBV10-3
CASSPSRDGRPGLAGDEQFF TGTGCCAGCTCACCTTCCCGGGACGGAAGACCGGGACTAGCGGGAGATGAGCAGTTCTTC TRBD2 few TRBJ2-1 TRBV18
CASSSDRDGGEQFF TGTGCCAGCAGCTCAGACAGGGACGGCGGTGAGCAGTTCTTC TRBD1 many TRBJ2-1 TRBV7-2
CASSIPPGFNEQFF TGTGCCAGTAGTATACCCCCTGGCTTCAATGAGCAGTTCTTC NA many TRBJ2-1 TRBV19
CSNGTGGIYGYTF TGCAGCAATGGGACAGGGGGGATCTATGGCTACACCTTC TRBD1 many TRBJ1-2 TRBV29-1
CASSQPYGFKNIQYF TGTGCCAGCAGCCAACCCTACGGTTTCAAAAACATTCAGTACTTC NA few TRBJ2-4 TRBV14
CSANYRYEQYF TGCAGTGCCAACTACCGATACGAGCAGTACTTC NA many TRBJ2-7 TRBV20-1
CSARETLGDVGNQPQHF TGCAGTGCTAGAGAAACTCTCGGGGACGTGGGCAATCAGCCCCAGCATTTT NA many TRBJ1-5 TRBV20-1
CSANRLAGNYEQYF TGCAGTGCTAACCGACTAGCGGGGAACTACGAGCAGTACTTC TRBD2 many TRBJ2-7 TRBV20-1
CAWSVDTQYF TGTGCCTGGAGTGTAGATACGCAGTATTTT NA many TRBJ2-3 TRBV30
CASSLDTDEKLFF TGTGCCAGCAGCTTAGATACAGATGAAAAACTGTTTTTT NA many TRBJ1-4 TRBV11-2
CATPSMLVSNEQFF TGTGCCACCCCTTCTATGCTAGTGAGCAATGAGCAGTTCTTC NA many TRBJ2-1 TRBV15
CASSQSGVPYNEQFF TGTGCCAGCAGCCAGTCGGGAGTACCCTACAATGAGCAGTTCTTC NA many TRBJ2-1 TRBV12-3/TRBV12-4
CASSHGTEIFYNTGELFF TGCGCCAGCAGCCACGGGACAGAAATTTTTTATAACACCGGGGAGCTGTTTTTT TRBD1 many TRBJ2-2 TRBV5-1
CASSPYGTGSNQPQHF TGTGCCAGCAGTCCCTACGGGACAGGGAGCAATCAGCCCCAGCATTTT TRBD1 many TRBJ1-5 TRBV12-3/TRBV12-4
CRDKKGAFF TGCAGGGACAAAAAGGGGGCTTTCTTT NA many TRBJ1-1 TRBV20-1
CASREHSGTLREQYF TGTGCCAGCAGGGAACATAGCGGGACTCTCCGCGAGCAGTACTTC TRBD2 few TRBJ2-7 TRBV2
CASSWLAGRTGELFF TGCGCCAGCAGCTGGCTAGCGGGCAGGACCGGGGAGCTGTTTTTT TRBD2 many TRBJ2-2 TRBV5-1
CASSHGLPRALTDTQYF TGTGCCAGCAGCCACGGCCTGCCTAGAGCCCTGACAGATACGCAGTATTTT NA many TRBJ2-3 TRBV3-1
CSAGTGFREPRGQFF TGCAGTGCTGGTACCGGGTTTAGGGAACCTCGGGGGCAGTTCTTC NA many TRBJ2-1 TRBV20-1
CASIDVGRASDTQYF TGTGCCAGCATTGACGTGGGACGGGCGTCAGATACGCAGTATTTT NA many TRBJ2-3 TRBV28
CASIQGTSGIFSYNEQFF TGTGCCAGCATCCAAGGGACTAGCGGAATTTTTTCCTACAATGAGCAGTTCTTC TRBD2 many TRBJ2-1 TRBV5-6
CASRAQGGSGANVLTF TGTGCCAGCAGGGCTCAGGGTGGCTCTGGGGCCAACGTCCTGACTTTC NA NA TRBJ2-6 TRBV12-3/TRBV12-4
CASSLALGFYNEQFF TGTGCCAGCAGCTTAGCGCTGGGGTTCTACAATGAGCAGTTCTTC NA many TRBJ2-1 TRBV7-9
CSARRGGVSYEQYF TGCAGTGCTAGGCGCGGGGGGGTGTCCTACGAGCAGTACTTC TRBD2 NA TRBJ2-7 TRBV20-1
CARPDRHSYEQYF TGTGCCAGGCCTGACAGGCACTCCTACGAGCAGTACTTC NA many TRBJ2-7 TRBV7-6
CASSKEPGQEKETQYF TGTGCCAGCAGCAAGGAACCGGGACAGGAGAAAGAGACCCAGTACTTC TRBD1 many TRBJ2-5 TRBV28
CAGSPLEQSANSPLHF TGTGCCGGCAGCCCACTTGAACAGTCAGCTAATTCACCCCTCCACTTT NA NA TRBJ1-6 TRBV28
CASSPGLAGGLTYEQYF TGTGCCAGCAGTCCGGGACTAGCGGGAGGCCTAACCTACGAGCAGTACTTC TRBD2 NA TRBJ2-7 TRBV27